In its sample, the clone carrying this T cell receptor beta chain was seen a few times. What it binds is not known. This entry belongs to a study of CD8+CD57+ T cells in acquired aplastic anemia. About the research overall: Mean yield of DNA from sorted CD4+ and CD8+ cells was roughly 3.2 ug. Sequencing produced an average of roughly 10 million reads per healthy donor for CD4+ cells. Study conclusions and caveats: Significance was not reached for CD8+ Simpson's diversity between patients and controls.

This CDR3 has 13 residues. Trimming shortened V by 4 bases and J by 4 bases, and 11 bases separated the two germline ends. Germline V gene sequence: CDR1 DFQATT, CDR2 SNEGSKA (reference sequence). CDR3 and TCR beta VDJ profiling relied on genomic DNA as the template. TCRdb re-called the reads through MiXCR, storing one row per CDR3 protein. The table has about 220,000 distinct CDR3 sequences, approximately 35% seen once. The receptor's source is a human donor in good health, serving as a control. The gene calls are TRBV20-1 and TRBJ1-3; D call uncertain. Input material: sorted CD4+, CD8+, or CD8+CD57+ T cells (not recorded which) from PBMCs. CDR3 DNA sequence: TGCAGTGCTACCGATAGGAGAGGAAACACCATATATTTT. It codes for CSATDRRGNTIYF.